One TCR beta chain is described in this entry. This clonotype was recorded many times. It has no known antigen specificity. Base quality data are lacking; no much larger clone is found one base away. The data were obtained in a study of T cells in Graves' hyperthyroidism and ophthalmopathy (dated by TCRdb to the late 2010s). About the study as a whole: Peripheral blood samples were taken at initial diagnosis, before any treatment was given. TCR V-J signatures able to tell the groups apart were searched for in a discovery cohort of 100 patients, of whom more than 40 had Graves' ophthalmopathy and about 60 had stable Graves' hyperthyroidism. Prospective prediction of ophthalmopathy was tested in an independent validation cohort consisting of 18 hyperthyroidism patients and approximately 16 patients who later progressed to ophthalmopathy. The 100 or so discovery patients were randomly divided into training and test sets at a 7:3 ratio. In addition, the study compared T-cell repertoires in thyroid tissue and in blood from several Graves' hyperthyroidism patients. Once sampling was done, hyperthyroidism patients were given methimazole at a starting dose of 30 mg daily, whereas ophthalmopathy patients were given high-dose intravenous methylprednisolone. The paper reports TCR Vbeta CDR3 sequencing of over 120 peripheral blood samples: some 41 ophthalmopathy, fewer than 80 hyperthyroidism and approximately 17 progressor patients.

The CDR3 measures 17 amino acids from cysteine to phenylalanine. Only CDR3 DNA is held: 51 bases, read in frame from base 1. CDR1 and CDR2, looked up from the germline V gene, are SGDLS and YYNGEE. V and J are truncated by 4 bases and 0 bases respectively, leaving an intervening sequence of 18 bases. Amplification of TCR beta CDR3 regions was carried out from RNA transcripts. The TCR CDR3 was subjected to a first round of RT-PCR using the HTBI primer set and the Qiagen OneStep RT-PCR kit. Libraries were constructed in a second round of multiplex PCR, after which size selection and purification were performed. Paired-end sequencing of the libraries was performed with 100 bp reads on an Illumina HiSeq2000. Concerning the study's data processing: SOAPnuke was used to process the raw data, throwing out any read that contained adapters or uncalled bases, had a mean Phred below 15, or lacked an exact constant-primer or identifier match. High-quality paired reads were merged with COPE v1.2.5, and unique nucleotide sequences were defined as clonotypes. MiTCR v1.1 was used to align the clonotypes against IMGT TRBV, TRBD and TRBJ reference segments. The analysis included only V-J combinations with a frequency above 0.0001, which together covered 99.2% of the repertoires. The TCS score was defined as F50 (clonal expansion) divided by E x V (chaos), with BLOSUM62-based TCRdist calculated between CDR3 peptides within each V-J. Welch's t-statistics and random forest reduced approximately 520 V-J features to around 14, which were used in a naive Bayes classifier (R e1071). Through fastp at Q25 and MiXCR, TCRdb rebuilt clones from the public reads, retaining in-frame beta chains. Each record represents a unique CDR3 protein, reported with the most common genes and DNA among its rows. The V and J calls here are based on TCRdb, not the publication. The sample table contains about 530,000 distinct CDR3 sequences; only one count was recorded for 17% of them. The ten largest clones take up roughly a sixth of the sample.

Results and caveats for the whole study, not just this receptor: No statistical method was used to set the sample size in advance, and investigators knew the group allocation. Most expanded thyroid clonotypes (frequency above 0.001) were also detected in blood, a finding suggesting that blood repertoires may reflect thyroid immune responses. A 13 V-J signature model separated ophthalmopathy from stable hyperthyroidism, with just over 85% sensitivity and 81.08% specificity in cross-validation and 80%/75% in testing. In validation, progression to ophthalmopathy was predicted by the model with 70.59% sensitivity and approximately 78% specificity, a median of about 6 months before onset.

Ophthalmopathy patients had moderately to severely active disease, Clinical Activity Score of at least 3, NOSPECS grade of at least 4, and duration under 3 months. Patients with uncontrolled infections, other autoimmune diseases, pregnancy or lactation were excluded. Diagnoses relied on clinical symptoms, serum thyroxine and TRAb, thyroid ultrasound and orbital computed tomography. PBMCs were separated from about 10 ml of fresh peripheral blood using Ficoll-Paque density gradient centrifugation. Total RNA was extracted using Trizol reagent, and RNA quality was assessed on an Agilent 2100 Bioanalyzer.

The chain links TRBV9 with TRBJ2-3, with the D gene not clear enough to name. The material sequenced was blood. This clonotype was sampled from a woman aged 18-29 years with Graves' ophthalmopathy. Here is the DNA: TGTGCCAGCAGCCCCAGCCATCTTACTCCTAGCACAGATACGCAGTATTTT. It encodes CASSPSHLTPSTDTQYF. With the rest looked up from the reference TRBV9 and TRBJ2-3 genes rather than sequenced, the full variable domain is DSGVTQTPKHLITATGQRVTLRCSPRSGDLSVYWYQQSLDQGLQFLIQYYNGEERAKGNILERFSAQQFPDLHSELNLSSLELGDSALYFCASSPSHLTPSTDTQYFGPGTRLTVL.